A single sample gave rise to the 26 T cell receptor beta chains below, sequenced in a study of blood T cell repertoires in COVID-19. Clones were sequenced by immunoSEQ multiplex PCR, and TCRdb holds only the in-frame ones, with some missing. Found here are about 250,000 clones, approximately 86% of them singletons; the top ten hold about 1.6%. The sample consisted of peripheral blood. The receptors come from a woman aged 60 to 75 who had recovered from COVID-19.

The rearrangement uses TRBV5-1 and TRBJ1-2, with 8 bases matching TRBD1. Germline V gene sequence: CDR1 SGHRS, CDR2 YFSETQ. There are 16 residues in the CDR3. With V trimmed by 3 bases and J by 6 bases, 13 bases remained unmatched. The CDR3 bases are TGCGCCAGCAGCTCGCGACCGGACAGGGTTGAGAATGGCTACACCTTC. It yields the protein CASSSRPDRVENGYTF.

The chain recombines TRBV10-3 with TRBJ2-3; 9 bases map to TRBD1. With 4 bases clipped from V and 4 bases from J, the junction kept 9 bases outside the gene matches. This CDR3 comprises 16 residues. Germline-derived CDR1 and CDR2 are ENHRY and SYGVKD. The DNA of the CDR3 is TGTGCCATCAGTGGCAGGACAGGGGCGACCCCAGATACGCAGTATTTT. Residues: CAISGRTGATPDTQYF.

The chain employs TRBV7-2 and TRBJ2-7, with D perhaps TRBD2 (5 bases). Trimming took 4 bases from V and 6 from J, leaving 10 bases between them. This CDR3 has 12 amino acids. Germline assignment: CDR1 SGHTA and CDR2 FQGNSA. In DNA, the CDR3 is TGTGCCAGCAGCTGGGAGTATGGCGAGCAGTACTTC. Its protein is CASSWEYGEQYF.

V is TRBV6-5 and J is TRBJ2-2; 8 nucleotides match TRBD2. Trimming cost V 2 bases and J 1 base; bases outside gene matches: 3. This CDR3 has 16 amino acids. Germline CDR1 reads MNHEY; CDR2 reads SVGAGI. The CDR3 spells CASSYETSGNTGELFF. In DNA, the CDR3 is TGTGCCAGCAGTTACGAAACTAGCGGGAACACCGGGGAGCTGTTTTTT.

V and J are TRBV6-1 and TRBJ2-7, with 7 nucleotides matching TRBD1. This CDR3 comprises 14 residues. The V segment lost 2 bases and the J segment 4 bases; nucleotides outside the gene matches: 5. Germline V gene lookup returns CDR1 MNHNS and CDR2 SASEGT. CDR3 residues: CASSESRQGYEQYF. CDR3 DNA sequence: TGTGCCAGCAGTGAATCTCGACAGGGATACGAGCAGTACTTC.

The V call is TRBV12-5, the J call TRBJ1-4, with D maybe TRBD1 (5 bases). This CDR3 spans 16 amino acids. Trimming shortened V by 1 base and J by 8 bases, and 17 bases separated the two germline ends. The germline gives CDR1 LGHNT, CDR2 FRNRAP. CDR3 sequence (DNA): TGTGCTAGTGGTTTGGCAGCGGGGACTTCGCAGGAAAAACTGTTTTTT. It codes for CASGLAAGTSQEKLFF.

The V call is TRBV4-2, the J call TRBJ2-5, with TRBD2 matching over 13 bases. The V and J ends lost 4 bases and 5 bases, in that order; junction bases with no gene match: 7. Germline V gene lookup returns CDR1 LGHNA and CDR2 YNFKEQ. CDR3 length: 16 amino acids. The CDR3 reads CASSPWTSGGSETQYF. The CDR3, as DNA: TGTGCCAGCAGCCCGTGGACTAGCGGGGGTTCTGAGACCCAGTACTTC.

This clone occurred a few times. V and J are TRBV7-2 and TRBJ1-5, with D uncertain. CDR1 is SGHTA, CDR2 FQGNSA, per germline. Trimming shortened V by 1 base and J by 6 bases, and 10 bases separated the two germline ends. The CDR3 sequence is 14 residues long. The CDR3 protein is CASSLDGRAQPQHF. Written as DNA, the CDR3 is TGTGCCAGCAGCTTAGACGGGAGGGCTCAGCCCCAGCATTTT.

In this sample, this clone turned up once. The chain is built from TRBV5-4 and TRBJ1-3, with D maybe TRBD1 (5 bases). This CDR3 has 16 residues. The V and J ends lost 0 bases and 3 bases respectively, with 13 bases between them. The V gene's germline CDR1 is SGHNT and CDR2 YYREEE (reference sequence). CDR3 amino acids: CASSLGRGTLGNTIYF. Written as DNA, the CDR3 is TGTGCCAGCAGCTTGGGGAGGGGCACTCTTGGAAACACCATATATTTT. Drawing the rest from reference TRBV5-4 and TRBJ1-3, the complete variable domain is ETGVTQSPTHLIKTRGQQVTLRCSSQSGHNTVSWYQQALGQGPQFIFQYYREEENGRGNFPPRFSGLQFPNYSSELNVNALELDDSALYLCASSLGRGTLGNTIYFGEGSWLTVV.

The J gene is TRBJ2-5, the V gene TRBV4-1; D might be TRBD2 (5 bases). Trimming left V 1 base short and J 5 bases short, with 8 bases between. CDR3 length equals 13 residues. Germline-derived CDR1 and CDR2 are MGHRA and YSYEKL. The CDR3 bases are TGCGCCAGCAGCCAAGCGGGATCGGAGACCCAGTACTTC. This gives the protein CASSQAGSETQYF.

This clone was counted only a few times. One junction end disagrees with the germline gene, perhaps due to a read error. The chain is built from TRBV7-9 and TRBJ2-5; 11 bases fit TRBD2. CDR3 size: 14 residues. CDR1 SEHNR and CDR2 FQNEAQ come from the germline V gene (reference sequence). CDR3 amino acids: CASSLETSGANDNF. In DNA form, the CDR3 reads TGTGCCAGCAGCCTCGAGACTAGCGGGGCCAACGACAACTTC.

This chain connects TRBV7-2 to TRBJ2-3; D call uncertain. The germline gives CDR1 SGHTA, CDR2 FQGNSA. The CDR3 is 15 amino acids. Trimming took off 1 base at V and 4 bases at J, with 12 bases between the two ends. CDR3 residues: CASSLVPGNSDTQYF. DNA of the CDR3: TGTGCCAGCAGCTTAGTGCCAGGAAACTCAGATACGCAGTATTTT.

This rearrangement joins TRBV6-4 to TRBJ1-1, with 10 bases lining up with TRBD1. V trimming: 6 bases; J trimming: 5 bases; junction bases outside the gene matches: 9. Germline CDR1 MRHNA, CDR2 SNTAGT. This CDR3 contains 15 residues. CDR3 bases: TGTGCCAGCAGGACGACAGGGGGCGAAGGGACTGAAGCTTTCTTT. Residues: CASRTTGGEGTEAFF.

J is TRBJ2-7 and V is TRBV27; 9 bases match TRBD1. CDR1 is MNHEY and CDR2 is SMNVEV in the germline V gene (reference sequence). The ends lost 0 bases at V and 6 bases at J; junction bases unmatched: 6. This CDR3 is 15 amino acids long. CDR3 nucleotides: TGTGCCAGCAGTTTATCGAACAGGGGGCTTTTCGAGCAGTACTTC. It translates to CASSLSNRGLFEQYF.

This sequence joins TRBV27 and TRBJ2-1, with D perhaps TRBD1 (6 bases). The CDR3 consists of 13 residues. The germline V gene has CDR1 MNHEY and CDR2 SMNVEV (reference sequence). V lost 8 bases to trimming and J lost 2 bases, with 10 bases between them. This CDR3 reads CASQGYPYNEQFF. The DNA for the CDR3 is TGTGCCAGCCAGGGGTATCCCTACAATGAGCAGTTCTTC.

The J gene is TRBJ2-1, the V gene TRBV18, with TRBD2 identical over 7 bases. The germline V gene encodes CDR1 KGHSH and CDR2 LQKENI. The CDR3 sequence is 14 residues long. Trimming took 4 bases from V and 3 from J; bases not matched to a gene: 3. CDR3 loop: CASSQSGGYNEQFF. For the CDR3, the DNA is TGTGCCAGCTCACAGTCGGGGGGCTACAATGAGCAGTTCTTC.

This chain joins TRBV11-2 and TRBJ1-1, with unresolved D. Germline V gene sequence: CDR1 SGHAT, CDR2 FQNNGV. V lost 2 bases and J lost 1, with 5 bases in between. This CDR3 has 13 amino acids. The CDR3, as DNA: TGTGCCAGCAGCTTACAGGCGAACACTGAAGCTTTCTTT. Its protein product is CASSLQANTEAFF.

The CDR3 sequence is CASSLDLGGYEQYF. The CDR3 DNA follows: TGCGCCAGCAGCTTGGATCTTGGAGGGTACGAGCAGTACTTC. The chain couples TRBV5-1 to TRBJ2-7; perhaps TRBD2 as D (6 bases). This CDR3 has 14 amino acids. V was pared by 0 bases and J by 4 bases, with 11 bases between. Per the germline V gene, CDR1 is SGHRS and CDR2 is YFSETQ.

The chain couples TRBV6-2 or TRBV6-3 to TRBJ2-3, with TRBD2 identical over 7 bases. The CDR3 runs to 15 residues. Germline V gene data show CDR1 as MNHEY and CDR2 as SVGEGT. J was trimmed by 6 bases and V by 3 bases; bases with no gene match: 9. The CDR3 bases are TGTGCCAGCAGTTATTCGGCGGGGGAATGGGATACGCAGTATTTT. Its translation: CASSYSAGEWDTQYF.

This chain uses TRBV6-2 or TRBV6-3 with TRBJ1-2; 10 bases map to TRBD1. Germline-derived CDR1 and CDR2 are MNHEY and SVGEGT. Trimming removed 5 bases from V and 4 bases from J; junction bases left unmatched: 4. The CDR3 consists of 14 residues. In DNA form, the CDR3 reads TGTGCCAGCAGTCGAGGACAGGGGGGCTATGGCTACACCTTC. This gives the protein CASSRGQGGYGYTF.

J is TRBJ2-7 and V is TRBV12-3 or TRBV12-4; D might be TRBD1 (5 bases). V dropped 6 bases and J dropped 7 bases, with 13 bases sitting between them. The CDR3 sequence is 12 residues long. CDR3 in DNA: TGTGCCAGCAGAAGGCAGGGTGAAGAGCAGTACTTC. Translating it yields CASRRQGEEQYF.

V is TRBV18 and J is TRBJ2-7, with 7 bases matching TRBD1. Germline lookup yields CDR1 KGHSH and CDR2 LQKENI. The CDR3 sequence is 15 residues long. Trimming at V came to 4 bases and at J to 3 bases, leaving 9 bases not matched to a gene. The CDR3 DNA reads TGTGCCAGCTCACGCCTCCAGGGACAGCTCTACGAGCAGTACTTC. Translated, it gives CASSRLQGQLYEQYF.

J is TRBJ1-5 and V is TRBV14; 7 nucleotides align to TRBD1. V lost 0 bases to trimming and J lost 9 bases; unmatched junction nucleotides: 11. Per germline, CDR1 SGHDN and CDR2 FVKESK. The CDR3 spans 16 residues. This CDR3 is CASSQEGGQGDMPQHF. As DNA, the CDR3 is TGTGCCAGCAGCCAAGAAGGTGGGCAGGGGGACATGCCCCAGCATTTT. The full variable domain, with the rest looked up from reference TRBV14 and TRBJ1-5, is EAGVTQFPSHSVIEKGQTVTLRCDPISGHDNLYWYRRVMGKEIKFLLHFVKESKQDESGMPNNRFLAERTGGTYSTLKVQPAELEDSGVYFCASSQEGGQGDMPQHFGDGTRLSIL.

CDR3 amino acids: CASSYPGSYDEKLFF. In DNA, the CDR3 is TGTGCCAGCAGTTATCCAGGAAGCTACGATGAAAAACTGTTTTTT. The rearrangement joins TRBV6-6 to TRBJ1-4, with unresolved D. Deletions cut 3 bases from V and 6 bases from J, with 14 bases between. CDR1 MNHNY and CDR2 SVGAGI come from the germline V gene (reference sequence). The CDR3 spans 15 residues.

This clone appeared a single time. The rearrangement links TRBV24-1 to TRBJ2-7; a possible D gene is TRBD2 (6 bases). Germline CDR1 reads KGHDR; CDR2 reads SFDVKD. The CDR3 totals 19 residues. V lost 4 bases, J lost 6 bases, and 30 bases lay in between. DNA of the CDR3: TGTGCCACCAGTGACACCTTAAATCTTGCGGGGTTAGATATAGGCGAGCAGTACTTC. Its protein is CATSDTLNLAGLDIGEQYF.

CDR3 residues: CASSLEQGSTEAFF. DNA of the CDR3: TGTGCCAGCAGCTTAGAGCAGGGTTCCACTGAAGCTTTCTTT. This sequence joins TRBV7-2 and TRBJ1-1, with a tentative D call TRBD1 (5 bases). This CDR3 region has 14 residues. Trimming took 1 base from V and 4 from J, leaving 10 bases between them. Germline V CDR1 and CDR2: SGHTA, FQGNSA.